The TCR beta chain under discussion was sequenced for a study of cytomegalovirus exposure and HLA in healthy donors (dated by TCRdb to about 2017). Background for the entire study: According to an earlier analysis of 587 of the donors, about 179 million T cells yielded 120 million or so unique TCR beta sequences and 276 Gb of sequence data. Around 300 gigabases of sequencing data and 78 million or so unique TCR sequences were included in an early release covering several hundred HLA-typed donors. The genetic ancestry cluster associated with self-reported Caucasian donors included about 84% of the roughly 380 genotyped donors. The study aimed to test whether cataloging public T cell receptors could reveal signatures of past pathogen exposure. Using immunosequencing, the study profiled T cell repertoires from roughly 650 subjects and related those repertoires to cytomegalovirus serostatus. In addition to the first cohort of 650 to 750 subjects, a separate validation cohort of about 120 different subjects was used. High-throughput TCR immunosequencing, statistical association of individual TCRs with disease status, and machine learning were combined to predict cytomegalovirus infection status. A later analysis re-analyzed previously published TCR beta repertoires from 666 donors and added high-resolution HLA genotyping to study TCR occurrence patterns. Rather than using new phenotypic data, the later analysis identified candidate immune exposures from TCR beta sequences and from how often those sequences occurred across donors. To decide whether each TCR beta V gene segment behaved as functional or pseudogenic, an earlier analysis of fewer than 750 of the donors relied on high-throughput TCR beta sequencing. Donor age, sex, ethnicity and CMV serostatus were collected together with the repertoire data. A later genetic analysis used genome-wide SNP genotypes for about 60% of the roughly 700 donors, treating that subset as a discovery cohort. Every repertoire in the discovery cohort had been generated on one and the same sequencing platform. HLA typing included class I and class II loci at four-digit resolution. Typing coverage varied by locus: roughly 629-640 donors for A, B, C, DRB1 and DQB1; roughly 560 for DQA1; more than 600 for DPA1; about 450 for DPB1. Roughly five DR-DQ haplotypes were handled as single units for association and clustering, since linkage in the cohort was strong. On average, over 200,000 unique TCR beta nucleotide sequences were sequenced per donor among some 420 genotyped donors of the cohort, with around 19% of those sequences being non-productive.

In total, roughly 670 healthy bone marrow donors made up the cohort. At the time of sampling, every cohort member was nominally healthy, though immune exposures that went unrecorded were likely present. The donor tested CMV seronegative and was one of the 352 seronegative cohort members. Each donor provided a peripheral blood sample, and peripheral blood mononuclear cells were used for TCR beta sequencing. Genomic DNA was extracted from the blood cell samples with the Qiagen DNeasy Blood Extraction Kit. Comment on this clone: The clone's antigen remains unknown.

The library was built by means of the immunoSEQ multiplex PCR assay. For the multiplex PCR, a mixture combining 60 forward primers for TCR Vbeta segments and 13 reverse primers for TCR Jbeta segments was used. A multiplex PCR assay on genomic DNA amplified the CDR3 region of rearranged TCR beta genes. The Illumina HiSeq System was used to sequence the amplified TCR beta libraries as 87-base-pair reads. As for the authors' bioinformatics: A later analysis counted tens of millions of unique TCR beta chains across the 550 to 800 repertoires, and some 11 million of these chains were shared by at least two donors. Raw reads were error-corrected and collapsed into unique sequences with a nearest-neighbor algorithm that merged closely related sequences to remove PCR and sequencing errors. To assign V, D and J gene segments, CDR3 sequences were aligned to IMGT reference sequences. For a sequence to be retained, a match of at least six nucleotides was required to both a V gene segment and a J gene segment. Rearrangements were called productive when the CDR3 lacked stop codons and stayed in frame with V and J; all others were non-productive. CDR3 was defined according to IMGT convention as the region running from the second conserved V-encoded cysteine to the conserved J-encoded phenylalanine. The earlier analysis of fewer than 750 of the donors excluded sequences that lacked an unambiguous match to a single V gene segment. An earlier analysis of 500 to 600 of the donors classified V segments as functional when productive rearrangements were above 56.7% and as segregating when the standard deviation between donors was above 5%. A statistical classification framework was built to diagnose cytomegalovirus status from the catalog of TCR beta chain sequences. In a later analysis, TCR nucleotide sequences were compared against IMGT/GENE-DB human TR gene sequences so that V and J genes could be assigned. A later analysis assigned CDR3 sequences and most-parsimonious VDJ recombination scenarios with the TCRdist pipeline. In a later analysis, each TCR beta chain was defined by its CDR3 amino acid sequence together with its V-gene family, and reads without a unique V-gene family were excluded. To address suspected cross-contamination and a sequencing artifact, a later analysis removed several hundred highly shared, low-generation-probability nucleotide sequences. In a later analysis, a clonal expansion index was calculated for each public chain from normalized within-repertoire ranks of inferred template counts. Generation probabilities in a later analysis came from a VDJ recombination model fitted to out-of-frame rearrangements, and those results were checked against IGoR. A later analysis scored TCR-TCR, TCR-HLA and TCR-CMV co-occurrence with hypergeometric tests, applying a repertoire-size bias correction to TCR pairs. False discovery rates were estimated in a later analysis by permuting HLA or CMV assignments 20 times. In a later analysis, co-occurring TCRs were grouped using DBSCAN, with TCRdist sequence similarity added in when clustering inside HLA-allele-positive subsets. For co-occurrence clustering, repertoires with fewer than 30,000 or more than 120,000 public chains were excluded, along with five repertoires with anomalous nucleotide sharing. TCRdb mirrors the immuneACCESS table, restricted to in-frame sequences. Some clones are absent from its copies; in checked studies, under half trace to an unresolved V gene, and the reason for the others is unknown. The DNA gave D and trimming, while V, J and clone size come from that table. The sample table includes 100,000 to 150,000 clones. Jointly, the top ten make up around 3.6% of the sample.

V is trimmed back by 2 bases and J by 6 bases, and the junction contains 10 bases that no gene match accounts for. CDR1 is given as SGHTA and CDR2 as FQGNSA, both from the germline V gene. Taken from cysteine to phenylalanine, the CDR3 has 16 residues. Only the CDR3 DNA is retained, 48 bases long and in frame from the first base. Results and caveats for the whole study, not just this receptor: In a later analysis, several top co-occurrence clusters were reported to appear linked to parvovirus B19, influenza, CMV and Epstein-Barr virus. Most TCR sequences were observed very rarely across donors, whereas some public TCRs were present in many individuals. A later genetic analysis associated a missense DCLRE1C variant with V-gene and J-gene trimming of TCR beta chains, and an independent cohort replicated the association. CMV serostatus was the only immune exposure information available for the cohort. The study listed 164 TCR beta chains as associated with cytomegalovirus. In a later analysis, HLA-associated TCR beta chains showed more clonal expansion and lower generation probabilities than non-associated chains that were equally common. The authors suggested that the approach could potentially be extended to other disease states and immunological phenotypes. In both the original and validation cohorts, the classifier was reported to diagnose cytomegalovirus status with high specificity and sensitivity. In vitro tests confirmed that three of the cytomegalovirus-associated TCR beta chains recognize cytomegalovirus antigens. A later analysis found that most CMV-associated TCR beta chains appeared HLA-restricted, with HLA associations seemingly driven largely by CMV exposure. In this cohort, only TCR beta chains were sequenced, and detectable features were limited by the absence of alpha or paired-chain data. Because counts were too low, seventeen rarely observed V segments, including chromosome 9 orphons, were left out of the earlier analysis of 587 of the donors. Broadly in line with IMGT annotations, most TCR beta V segments showed up in productive rearrangements about 87% or about 30% of the time in an earlier analysis of several hundred of the donors. Because the 87-base-pair reads could not distinguish some IMGT-functional V segments, including TRBV6-2 and TRBV6-3, those segments were excluded. Because HLA typing was unavailable for some donors at each locus, only the typed subset was used in association tests. Strong co-occurrence of HLA alleles, especially DR and DQ, made assigning TCR associations to individual alleles difficult. In a later analysis, TCR association rates were found to vary across HLA loci, with the most associated TCRs seen for DRB1 alleles and the fewest for HLA-C alleles. According to a later genetic analysis, donors in an Asian-associated ancestry cluster had fewer N-insertions in productive TCRs than the approximately 700-donor mean. A later analysis associated about 17,000 TCR beta sequences with specific HLA alleles at a false discovery rate of 0.05. Roughly uniform sequencing depth across donors was assumed in presence/absence analyses, although this assumption may not hold. Linkage disequilibrium might explain the correlated functional status among segregating V segments, but an unknown experimental factor could not be ruled out. The sequencing pipeline was judged likely to have produced a cluster of highly shared sequence variants as a technical artifact. A further reported finding was that TCR beta sequences accurately predicted the HLA-A and HLA-B alleles for most subjects in the first cohort.

This TCR was recovered from a man aged 18 to 30 in good health and CMV-seronegative. The chain is encoded by TRBV7-2 joined to TRBJ1-5; TRBD1 agrees with 7 junctional bases. Sequenced: PBMCs. CDR3 loop: CASSLSGQGVIQPQHF. The DNA sequence is given as TGTGCCAGCAGCTTATCTGGGCAGGGGGTAATTCAGCCCCAGCATTTT.